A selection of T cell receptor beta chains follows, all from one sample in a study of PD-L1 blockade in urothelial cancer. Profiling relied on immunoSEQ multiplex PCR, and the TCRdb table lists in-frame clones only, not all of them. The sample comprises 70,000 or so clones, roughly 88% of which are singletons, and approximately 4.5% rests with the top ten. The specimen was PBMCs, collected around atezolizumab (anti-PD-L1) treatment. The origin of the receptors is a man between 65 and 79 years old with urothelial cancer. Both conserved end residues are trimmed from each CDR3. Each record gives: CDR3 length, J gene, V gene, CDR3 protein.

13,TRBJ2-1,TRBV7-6,ASSLNTGPYNEQF
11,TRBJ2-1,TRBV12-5,ASGLTRLAGEF
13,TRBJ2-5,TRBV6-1,ASSDLWAGQETQY
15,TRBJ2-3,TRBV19,ASSRSGIGKGTDTQY
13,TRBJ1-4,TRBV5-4,ASSLTTGGHEKLF
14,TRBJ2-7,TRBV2,ASRRRRGELGDEQY
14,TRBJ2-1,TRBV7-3,ASSSKPRQGVNEQF
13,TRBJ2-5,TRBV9,ASSVGLAEQETQY
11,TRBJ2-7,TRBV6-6,ASSGLVSYEQY
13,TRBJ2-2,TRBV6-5,ASRATSGSTGELF
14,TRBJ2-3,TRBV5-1,ASSLPGVGDRDTQY
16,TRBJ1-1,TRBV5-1,ASSLRSGGGGGAAEAF
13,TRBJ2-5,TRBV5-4,ASSLRTSGQETQY
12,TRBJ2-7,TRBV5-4,ASGTSGSFYEQY
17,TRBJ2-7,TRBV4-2,ASSQDIMAGGLVAYEQY
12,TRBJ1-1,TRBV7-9,ASGHRALGTEAF
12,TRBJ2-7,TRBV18,ASSPLSLGSEQY
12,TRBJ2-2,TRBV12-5,ASGLMGSTGELF
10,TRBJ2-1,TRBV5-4,ASSLTGNEQF
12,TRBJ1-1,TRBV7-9,ASRPFQDSGGAF
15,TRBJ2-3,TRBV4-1,ASSQGETGTSTDTQY
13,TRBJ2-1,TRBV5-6,ASSLGGGRNSEQF
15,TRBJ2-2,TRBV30,AWDLSPGTSGTGELF
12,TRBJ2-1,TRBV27,ASSEAGGSNEQF
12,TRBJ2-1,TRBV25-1,ASSLAGPYTEQF
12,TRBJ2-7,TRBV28,ASTGQGAWYEQY
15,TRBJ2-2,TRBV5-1,ASSLAASGGRSGELF
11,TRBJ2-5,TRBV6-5,ASSSGLAGPQY
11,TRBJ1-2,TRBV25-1,ASSERGNYGYT
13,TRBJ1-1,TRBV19,ASEARQTLNTEAF
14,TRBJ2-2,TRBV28,ASSLSPLQNTGELF
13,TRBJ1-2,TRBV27,ASASPGQGPYGYT
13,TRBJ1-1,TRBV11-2,ASSSGRGMNTEAF
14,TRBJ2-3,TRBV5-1,ASSRSGQGAQDTQY
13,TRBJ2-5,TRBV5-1,ASSLVGQIRETQY
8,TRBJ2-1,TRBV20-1,SASGSRKF
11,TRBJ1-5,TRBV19,ASSLSLNQPQH
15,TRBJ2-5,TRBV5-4,ASSRPGGAIGQETQY
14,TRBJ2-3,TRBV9,ASSPSGTPSTDTQY
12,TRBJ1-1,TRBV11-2,ASSRTGQNTEAF
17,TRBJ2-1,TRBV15,ATSRDRNSGKPSSNEQF
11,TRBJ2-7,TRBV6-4,ARTTGTDYEQY
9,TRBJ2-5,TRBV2,ARRLGETQY
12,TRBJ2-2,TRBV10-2,AARGQGSAGELF
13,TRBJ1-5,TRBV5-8,ASNLGHRSNQPQH
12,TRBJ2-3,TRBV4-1,ASSQPLATDTQY
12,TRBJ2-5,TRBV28,ASRPGGPGETQY
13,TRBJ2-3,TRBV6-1,ASSGNRGLFDTQY
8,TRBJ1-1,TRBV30,AWGTGEAF
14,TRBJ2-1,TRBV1,TSSQDSGRAWNEQF
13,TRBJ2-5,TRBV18,ASSLNQGMGETQY
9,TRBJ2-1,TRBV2,ASSPYNEQF
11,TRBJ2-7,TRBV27,ASRPDISYEQY
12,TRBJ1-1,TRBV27,ASSPRGGDTEAF
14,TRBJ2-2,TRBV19,ASSIAITLVTGELF
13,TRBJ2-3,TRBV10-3,AIRRERERMDTQY
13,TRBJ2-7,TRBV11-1,ASSRSGGSSYEQY
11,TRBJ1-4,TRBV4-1,ASRLDTYEKLF
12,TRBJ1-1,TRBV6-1,ASIVAGGMAEAF